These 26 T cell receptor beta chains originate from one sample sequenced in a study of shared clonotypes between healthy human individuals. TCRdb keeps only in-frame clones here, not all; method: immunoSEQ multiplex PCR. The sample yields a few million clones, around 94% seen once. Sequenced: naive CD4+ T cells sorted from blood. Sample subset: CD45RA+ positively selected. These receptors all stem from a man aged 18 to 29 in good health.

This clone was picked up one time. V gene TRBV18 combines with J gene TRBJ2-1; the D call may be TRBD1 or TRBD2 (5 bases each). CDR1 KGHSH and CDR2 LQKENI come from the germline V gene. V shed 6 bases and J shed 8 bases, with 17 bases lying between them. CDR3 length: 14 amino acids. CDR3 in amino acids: CASSKGVLGDEQFF. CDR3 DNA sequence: TGTGCCAGCTCCAAGGGAGTCTTAGGGGATGAGCAGTTCTTC.

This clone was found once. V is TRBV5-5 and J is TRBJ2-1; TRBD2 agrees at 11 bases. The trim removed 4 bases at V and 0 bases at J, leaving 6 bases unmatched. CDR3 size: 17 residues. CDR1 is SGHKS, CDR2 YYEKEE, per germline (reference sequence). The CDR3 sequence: CASSRTSGWSSYNEQFF. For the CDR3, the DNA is TGTGCCAGCAGCCGGACTAGCGGGTGGAGCTCCTACAATGAGCAGTTCTTC.

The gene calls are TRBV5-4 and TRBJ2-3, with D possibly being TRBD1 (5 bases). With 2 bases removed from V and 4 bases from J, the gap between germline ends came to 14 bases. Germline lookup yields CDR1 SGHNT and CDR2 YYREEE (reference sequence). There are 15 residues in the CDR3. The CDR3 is CASSFTGLSSDTQYF. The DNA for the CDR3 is TGTGCCAGCAGCTTTACAGGTTTATCCTCAGATACGCAGTATTTT. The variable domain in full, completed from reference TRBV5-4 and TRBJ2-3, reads ETGVTQSPTHLIKTRGQQVTLRCSSQSGHNTVSWYQQALGQGPQFIFQYYREEENGRGNFPPRFSGLQFPNYSSELNVNALELDDSALYLCASSFTGLSSDTQYFGPGTRLTVL.

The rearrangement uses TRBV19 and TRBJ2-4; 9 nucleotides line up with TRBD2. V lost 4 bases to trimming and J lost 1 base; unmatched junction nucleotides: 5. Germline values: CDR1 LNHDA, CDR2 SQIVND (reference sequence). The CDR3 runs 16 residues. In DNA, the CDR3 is TGTGCCAGTAGTAGTATTAGCGGGGGTGCCAAAAACATTCAGTACTTC. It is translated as CASSSISGGAKNIQYF.

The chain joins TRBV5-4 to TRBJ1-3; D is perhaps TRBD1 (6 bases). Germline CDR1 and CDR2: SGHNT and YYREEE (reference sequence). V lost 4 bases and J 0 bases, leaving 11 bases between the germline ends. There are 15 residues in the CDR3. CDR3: CASSITGASGNTIYF. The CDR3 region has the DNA TGTGCCAGCAGCATCACGGGGGCCTCTGGAAACACCATATATTTT.

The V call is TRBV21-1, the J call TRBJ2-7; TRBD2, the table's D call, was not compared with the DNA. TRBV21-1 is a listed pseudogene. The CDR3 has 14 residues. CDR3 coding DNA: TGTGCCAGCAGCATGGAGAGATTATTTAGGGAGCAGTACTTC. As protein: CASSMERLFREQYF.

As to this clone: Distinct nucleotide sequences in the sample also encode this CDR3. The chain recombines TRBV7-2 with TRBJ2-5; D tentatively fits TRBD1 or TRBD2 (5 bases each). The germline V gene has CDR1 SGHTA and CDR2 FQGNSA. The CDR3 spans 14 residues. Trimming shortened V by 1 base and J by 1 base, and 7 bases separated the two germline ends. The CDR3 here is CASSLGGSQETQYF. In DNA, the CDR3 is TGTGCCAGCAGCTTAGGGGGGTCCCAAGAGACCCAGTACTTC.

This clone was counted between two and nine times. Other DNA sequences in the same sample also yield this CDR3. This CDR3 reads CASSQDQSYGYTF. CDR3 sequence (DNA): TGTGCCAGCAGCCAAGATCAAAGCTATGGCTACACCTTC. This chain joins TRBV14 and TRBJ1-2; D is undetermined. The CDR3 has 13 residues. CDR1 and CDR2 from the germline V gene are SGHDN and FVKESK. V was trimmed by 0 bases and J by 4 bases, leaving 6 bases between them.

The CDR3: CSVGGYNEQFF. CDR3 nucleotide sequence: TGCAGCGTAGGGGGTTACAATGAGCAGTTCTTC. The chain combines TRBV29-1 with TRBJ2-1; D possibly corresponds to TRBD1 (6 bases). Trimming removed 6 bases from V and 4 bases from J, with 7 bases in between. CDR3 length equals 11 residues. In germline, CDR1 is SQVTM, CDR2 ANQGSEA.

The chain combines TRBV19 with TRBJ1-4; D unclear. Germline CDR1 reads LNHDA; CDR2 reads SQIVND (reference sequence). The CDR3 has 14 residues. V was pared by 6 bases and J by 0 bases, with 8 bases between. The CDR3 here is CASRGFATNEKLFF. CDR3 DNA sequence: TGTGCCAGTAGGGGATTTGCAACTAATGAAAAACTGTTTTTT.

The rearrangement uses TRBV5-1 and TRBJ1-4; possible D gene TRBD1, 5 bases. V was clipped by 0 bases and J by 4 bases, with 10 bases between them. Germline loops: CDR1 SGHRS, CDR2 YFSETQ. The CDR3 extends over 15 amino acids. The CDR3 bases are TGCGCCAGCAGCTTGGCCCCGGGGCTTAATGAAAAACTGTTTTTT. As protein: CASSLAPGLNEKLFF.

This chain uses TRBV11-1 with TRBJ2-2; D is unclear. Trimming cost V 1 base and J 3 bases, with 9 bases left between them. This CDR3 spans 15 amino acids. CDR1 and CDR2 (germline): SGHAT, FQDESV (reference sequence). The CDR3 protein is CASSLGSVDTGELFF. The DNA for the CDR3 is TGTGCCAGCAGCTTAGGTTCGGTGGACACCGGGGAGCTGTTTTTT.

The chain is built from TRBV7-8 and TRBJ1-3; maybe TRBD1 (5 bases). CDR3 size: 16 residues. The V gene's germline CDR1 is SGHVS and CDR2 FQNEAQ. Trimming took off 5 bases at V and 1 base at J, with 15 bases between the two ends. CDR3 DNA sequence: TGTGCCAGCAGCACAAGGTGGGGGGGTTCTGGAAACACCATATATTTT. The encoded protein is CASSTRWGGSGNTIYF.

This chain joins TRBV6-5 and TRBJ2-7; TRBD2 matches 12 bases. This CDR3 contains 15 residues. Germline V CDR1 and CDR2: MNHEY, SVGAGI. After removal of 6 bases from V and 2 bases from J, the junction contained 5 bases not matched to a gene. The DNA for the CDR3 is TGTGCCAGCAGACAAGGACTAGCGGGGCCCTACGAGCAGTACTTC. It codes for CASRQGLAGPYEQYF.

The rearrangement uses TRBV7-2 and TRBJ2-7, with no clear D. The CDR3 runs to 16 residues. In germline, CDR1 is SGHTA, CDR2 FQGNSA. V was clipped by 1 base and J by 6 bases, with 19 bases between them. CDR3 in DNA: TGTGCCAGCAGCTTAGACCCAACCGGGTTTCGGAGCGAGCAGTACTTC. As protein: CASSLDPTGFRSEQYF.

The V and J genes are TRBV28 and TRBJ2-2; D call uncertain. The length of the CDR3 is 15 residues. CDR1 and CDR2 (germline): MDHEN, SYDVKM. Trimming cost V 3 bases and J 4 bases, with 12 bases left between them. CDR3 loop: CASSLGPEITGELFF. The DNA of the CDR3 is TGTGCCAGCAGTTTGGGCCCAGAGATCACCGGGGAGCTGTTTTTT.

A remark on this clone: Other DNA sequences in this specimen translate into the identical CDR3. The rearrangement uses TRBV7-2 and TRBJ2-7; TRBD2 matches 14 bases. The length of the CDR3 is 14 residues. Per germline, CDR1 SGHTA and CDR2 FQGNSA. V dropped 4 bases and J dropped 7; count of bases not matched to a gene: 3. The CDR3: CASSWTSGRYEQYF. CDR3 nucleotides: TGTGCCAGCAGCTGGACTAGCGGGAGGTATGAGCAGTACTTC.

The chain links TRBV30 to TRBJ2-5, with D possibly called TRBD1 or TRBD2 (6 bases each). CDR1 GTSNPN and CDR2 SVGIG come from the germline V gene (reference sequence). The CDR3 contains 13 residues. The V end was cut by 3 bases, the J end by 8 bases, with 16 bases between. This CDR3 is CAWSEGGLGTQYF. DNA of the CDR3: TGTGCCTGGAGCGAAGGGGGACTGGGAACCCAGTACTTC.

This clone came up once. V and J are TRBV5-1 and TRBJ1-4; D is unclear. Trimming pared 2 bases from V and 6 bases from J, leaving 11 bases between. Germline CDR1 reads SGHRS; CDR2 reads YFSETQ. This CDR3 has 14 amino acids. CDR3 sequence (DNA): TGCGCCAGCAGCTTTACACGGGCGGATGAAAAACTGTTTTTT. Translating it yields CASSFTRADEKLFF. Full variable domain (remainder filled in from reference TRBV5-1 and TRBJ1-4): KAGVTQTPRYLIKTRGQQVTLSCSPISGHRSVSWYQQTPGQGLQFLFEYFSETQRNKGNFPGRFSGRQFSNSRSEMNVSTLELGDSALYLCASSFTRADEKLFFGSGTQLSVL.

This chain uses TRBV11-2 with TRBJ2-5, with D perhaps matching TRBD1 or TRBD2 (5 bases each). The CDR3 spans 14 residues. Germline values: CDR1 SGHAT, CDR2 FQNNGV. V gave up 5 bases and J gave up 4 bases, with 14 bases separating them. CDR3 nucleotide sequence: TGTGCCAGCAGCCTAGGGACGTCCCTAGAGACCCAGTACTTC. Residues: CASSLGTSLETQYF.

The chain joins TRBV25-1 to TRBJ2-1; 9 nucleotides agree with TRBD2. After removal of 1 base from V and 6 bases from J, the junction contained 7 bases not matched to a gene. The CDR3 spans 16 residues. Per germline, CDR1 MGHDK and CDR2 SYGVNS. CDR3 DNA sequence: TGTGCCAGCAGTGAATTAGGGCTAGCGGGGATCAATGAGCAGTTCTTC. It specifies CASSELGLAGINEQFF.

The CDR3 is CAWSRQGSANEKLFF. The DNA of the CDR3 is TGTGCCTGGAGTAGACAGGGCTCGGCTAATGAAAAACTGTTTTTT. The rearrangement links TRBV30 to TRBJ1-4, with 7 bases aligning to TRBD1. Per germline, CDR1 GTSNPN and CDR2 SVGIG (reference sequence). This CDR3 is 15 amino acids long. The ends lost 2 bases at V and 3 bases at J; junction bases unmatched: 6.

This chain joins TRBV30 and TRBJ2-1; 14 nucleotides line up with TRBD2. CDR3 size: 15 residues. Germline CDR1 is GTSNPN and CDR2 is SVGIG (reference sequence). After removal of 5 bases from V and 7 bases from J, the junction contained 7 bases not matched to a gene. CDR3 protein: CAWEPGTSGRNEQFF. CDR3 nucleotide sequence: TGTGCCTGGGAGCCCGGGACTAGCGGGAGAAATGAGCAGTTCTTC.

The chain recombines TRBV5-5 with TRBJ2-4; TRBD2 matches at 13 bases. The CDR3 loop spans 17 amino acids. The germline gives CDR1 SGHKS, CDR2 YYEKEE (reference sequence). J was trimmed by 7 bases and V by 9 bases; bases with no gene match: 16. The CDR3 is CATGQGLAGPLGNIQYF. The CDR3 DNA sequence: TGTGCCACGGGACAGGGACTAGCGGGACCATTGGGGAACATTCAGTACTTC.

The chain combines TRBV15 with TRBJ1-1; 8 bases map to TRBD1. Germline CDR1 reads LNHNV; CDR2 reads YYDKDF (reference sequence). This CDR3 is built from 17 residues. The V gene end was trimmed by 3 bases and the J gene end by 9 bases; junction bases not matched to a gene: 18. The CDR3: CATSSRDQGARGKKAFF. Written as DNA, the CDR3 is TGTGCCACCAGCAGTAGGGACCAGGGGGCGAGGGGGAAAAAAGCTTTCTTT.

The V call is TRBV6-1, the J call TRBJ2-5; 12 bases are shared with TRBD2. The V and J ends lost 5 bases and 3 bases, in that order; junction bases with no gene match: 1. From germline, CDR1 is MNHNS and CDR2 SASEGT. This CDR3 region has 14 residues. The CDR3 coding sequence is TGTGCCAGCAGTTGGACTAGCGGGAAAGAGACCCAGTACTTC. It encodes CASSWTSGKETQYF.